Listed here are 27 T cell receptor beta chains from one sample, sequenced in a study of blood T cell repertoires in COVID-19. Profiled with immunoSEQ multiplex PCR; TCRdb holds only in-frame clones, not every one. The repertoire includes 150,000 to 200,000 clones, roughly 90% of them detected once, and more than 6.5% sits in the top ten. Sequencing used PBMCs or T cells enriched from blood (not recorded which). These receptors all come from a woman aged 50 to 65 who had recovered from COVID-19.

The V call is TRBV7-2, the J call TRBJ1-5; 10 bases match TRBD1. Germline V gene sequence: CDR1 SGHTA, CDR2 FQGNSA. This CDR3 is 14 amino acids long. V dropped 1 base and J dropped 7; count of bases not matched to a gene: 1. The CDR3 bases are TGTGCCAGCAGCTTAGGGGACAGGGGACAGCCCCAGCATTTT. Translated: CASSLGDRGQPQHF.

The rearrangement joins TRBV6-2 or TRBV6-3 to TRBJ2-1; a weak D match, TRBD1 (6 bases). Trimming pared 5 bases from V and 4 bases from J, leaving 12 bases between. This CDR3 is 14 amino acids long. Germline CDR1 is MNHEY and CDR2 is SVGEGT. The CDR3 is CASSGGRGYNEQFF. In DNA form, the CDR3 reads TGTGCCAGCAGTGGGGGCAGGGGTTACAATGAGCAGTTCTTC.

The rearrangement links TRBV19 to TRBJ2-2, with D tentatively TRBD1 (6 bases). Germline V gene data show CDR1 as LNHDA and CDR2 as SQIVND (reference sequence). V was cut by 5 bases and J by 4 bases, with 11 bases left in between. The CDR3 length is 14 residues. This chain's CDR3 is CASSVQGITGELFF. The CDR3 nucleotides are TGTGCCAGTAGTGTGCAGGGGATCACCGGGGAGCTGTTTTTT.

A single count supports this clone. The chain couples TRBV19 to TRBJ1-2; 7 bases match TRBD1. V was clipped by 6 bases and J by 5 bases; unmatched bases: 6. Germline CDR1 reads LNHDA; CDR2 reads SQIVND (reference sequence). The CDR3 consists of 13 residues. The CDR3 is CASRDRTLYGYTF. Here the CDR3 DNA reads TGTGCCAGTAGGGACAGGACCCTATATGGCTACACCTTC.

As to this clone: One end of the junction is discordant with germline, which a read error may explain. V is TRBV24-1 and J is TRBJ2-1, with 10 positions matching TRBD1. In germline, CDR1 is KGHDR, CDR2 SFDVKD. The CDR3 totals 16 residues. The CDR3 nucleotides are TGTGCCACCAGTGATCGGACAGGGGGGGCCTATAATGAGCAGTTCTTC. This sequence encodes CATSDRTGGAYNEQFF.

This clone was picked up one time. The V gene is TRBV30, the J gene TRBJ1-2; 8 nucleotides match TRBD1. This CDR3 has 16 residues. Per germline, CDR1 GTSNPN and CDR2 SVGIG (reference sequence). V gave up 2 bases and J gave up 5 bases; unmatched junction bases: 13. CDR3 loop: CAWSIPPPGGAYGYTF. Here the CDR3 DNA reads TGTGCCTGGAGTATACCGCCCCCAGGGGGCGCTTATGGCTACACCTTC.

The CDR3 region is CASSLLEGRTNTEAFF. The CDR3 DNA reads as TGTGCCAGCAGCTTGCTCGAGGGGAGGACCAACACTGAAGCTTTCTTT. This rearrangement joins TRBV5-5 to TRBJ1-1; D possibly corresponds to TRBD1 (5 bases). Germline V lookup: CDR1 SGHKS, CDR2 YYEKEE (reference sequence). Trimming pared 1 base from V and 2 bases from J, leaving 15 bases between. The CDR3 runs 16 residues.

The chain carries TRBV6-5 and TRBJ1-2; TRBD1 aligns across 7 bases. The J segment lost 5 bases and the V segment lost 9 bases, leaving 6 bases of the junction unmatched. Looked up from germline, CDR1 is MNHEY and CDR2 is SVGAGI. The CDR3 is 12 residues long. The CDR3 bases are TGTGCCAGGGGGGACAGTGTATATGGCTACACCTTC. Translation: CARGDSVYGYTF.

The table lists this clone with a few counts. The chain is built from TRBV10-3 and TRBJ2-1, with 8 bases matching TRBD1. The CDR3 has 12 residues. The germline V gene has CDR1 ENHRY and CDR2 SYGVKD. V trimming: 10 bases; J trimming: 7 bases; junction bases outside the gene matches: 6. The CDR3 sequence is CATGQGSNEQFF. The CDR3, as DNA: TGTGCCACCGGACAGGGTTCGAATGAGCAGTTCTTC.

The genes are TRBV6-5 and TRBJ2-2; 8 bases line up with TRBD1. The CDR3 spans 15 residues. V was pared by 4 bases and J by 4 bases, with 5 bases of the junction left unmatched. Germline CDR1 reads MNHEY; CDR2 reads SVGAGI. CDR3 bases: TGTGCCAGCAGTTCACAGGGGGAGGTCACCGGGGAGCTGTTTTTT. Its protein is CASSSQGEVTGELFF.

This chain joins TRBV6-5 and TRBJ2-5; D might be TRBD2 (5 bases). This CDR3 contains 16 residues. V was clipped by 0 bases and J by 1 base, with 12 bases between them. Germline lookup yields CDR1 MNHEY and CDR2 SVGAGI. The CDR3 nucleotides read TGTGCCAGCAGTTACTCGGACTCCCCGGCCCAAGAGACCCAGTACTTC. Translation gives CASSYSDSPAQETQYF.

The CDR3 loop is CASSPRVPGNTIYF. The CDR3 DNA is TGTGCCAGCAGCCCCCGGGTACCTGGAAACACCATATATTTT. V gene TRBV9 combines with J gene TRBJ1-3, with D hard to call. In germline, CDR1 is SGDLS, CDR2 YYNGEE. V shed 4 bases and J shed 2 bases, with 10 bases lying between them. The CDR3 is made up of 14 amino acids. Supplemented by reference TRBV9 and TRBJ1-3, the full variable domain reads DSGVTQTPKHLITATGQRVTLRCSPRSGDLSVYWYQQSLDQGLQFLIQYYNGEERAKGNILERFSAQQFPDLHSELNLSSLELGDSALYFCASSPRVPGNTIYFGEGSWLTVV.

The CDR3 nucleotides read TGTGCCAGCGGATGGACAGGGGGCACCTACAATGAGCAGTTCTTC. It translates to CASGWTGGTYNEQFF. The rearrangement links TRBV6-5 to TRBJ2-1; TRBD1 aligns across 11 bases. The CDR3 runs to 15 residues. CDR1 is MNHEY and CDR2 is SVGAGI in the germline V gene. J lost 2 bases, V lost 8 bases, and 5 bases had no gene match.

The chain joins TRBV2 to TRBJ2-7, with D perhaps TRBD1 (5 bases). This CDR3 contains 13 residues. V was cut by 6 bases and J by 3 bases, with 12 bases left in between. Looked up from germline, CDR1 is SNHLY and CDR2 is FYNNEI. CDR3 in amino acids: CASRRQIIYEQYF. CDR3 DNA: TGTGCCAGCAGGCGACAGATAATCTACGAGCAGTACTTC. The whole variable domain, remainder taken from reference TRBV2 and TRBJ2-7, is EPEVTQTPSHQVTQMGQEVILRCVPISNHLYFYWYRQILGQKVEFLVSFYNNEISEKSEIFDDQFSVERPDGSNFTLKIRSTKLEDSAMYFCASRRQIIYEQYFGPGTRLTVT.

The chain combines TRBV15 with TRBJ1-4, with D hard to call. The germline V gene has CDR1 LNHNV and CDR2 YYDKDF (reference sequence). V was clipped by 0 bases and J by 3 bases, with 11 bases between them. The CDR3 covers 16 residues. The CDR3 DNA reads TGTGCCACCAGCAGAGATTTGAGGGCCCCTAATGAAAAACTGTTTTTT. The encoded protein is CATSRDLRAPNEKLFF.

This clone has only a few counts. The chain recombines TRBV4-2 with TRBJ1-4; the match to TRBD1 covers 7 bases. The CDR3 extends over 18 amino acids. V gave up 3 bases and J gave up 3 bases; unmatched junction bases: 13. Germline V gene sequence: CDR1 LGHNA, CDR2 YNFKEQ. The CDR3 loop reads CASSQIRGMTGSNEKLFF. In DNA form, the CDR3 reads TGTGCCAGCAGCCAGATCAGGGGGATGACAGGGTCTAATGAAAAACTGTTTTTT.

The chain recombines TRBV18 with TRBJ2-6; D uncertain. Between the trimmed V and J ends, which lost 3 bases and 0 bases, there was a span of 6 bases. This CDR3 comprises 15 residues. From germline, CDR1 is KGHSH and CDR2 LQKENI. In DNA, the CDR3 is TGTGCCAGCTCACCGGGCTCCTCTGGGGCCAACGTCCTGACTTTC. The encoded protein is CASSPGSSGANVLTF.

The chain couples TRBV7-3 to TRBJ1-1, with a possible D match to TRBD1 (6 bases). The CDR3 runs to 13 residues. Per germline, CDR1 SGHTA and CDR2 FQGTGA. V shed 5 bases and J shed 1 base, with 8 bases lying between them. CDR3 bases: TGTGCCAGCAGCCTACAGGGGAACACTGAAGCTTTCTTT. This encodes CASSLQGNTEAFF. Drawing the rest from reference TRBV7-3 and TRBJ1-1, the complete variable domain is GAGVSQTPSNKVTEKGKYVELRCDPISGHTALYWYRQSLGQGPEFLIYFQGTGAADDSGLPNDRFFAVRPEGSVSTLKIQRTERGDSAVYLCASSLQGNTEAFFGQGTRLTVV.

The CDR3 reads CASSLSSRDYGYTF. The CDR3 DNA sequence: TGTGCCAGCAGCTTAAGCAGCAGGGACTATGGCTACACCTTC. The chain combines TRBV7-2 with TRBJ1-2; weak D call: TRBD1 (5 bases). V was pared by 2 bases and J by 3 bases, with 10 bases between. CDR1 is SGHTA, CDR2 FQGNSA, per germline. This CDR3 is 14 amino acids long.

CDR3 DNA sequence: TGTGCCAGTAGTAGACAGTCCATGAACACTGAAGCTTTCTTT. It codes for CASSRQSMNTEAFF. The rearrangement joins TRBV19 to TRBJ1-1; D may be TRBD1 (5 bases). V lost 4 bases, J lost 0 bases, and 9 bases lay in between. Germline V gene lookup returns CDR1 LNHDA and CDR2 SQIVND (reference sequence). CDR3 length: 14 residues. Filled out from reference TRBV19 and TRBJ1-1, the complete variable domain reads DGGITQSPKYLFRKEGQNVTLSCEQNLNHDAMYWYRQDPGQGLRLIYYSQIVNDFQKGDIAEGYSVSREKKESFPLTVTSAQKNPTAFYLCASSRQSMNTEAFFGQGTRLTVV.

CDR3 bases: TGTGCCAGCAGTTACCTTCACCCAGGGAGGAATCAGCCCCAGCATTTT. Its translation is CASSYLHPGRNQPQHF. V and J are TRBV6-2 or TRBV6-3 and TRBJ1-5; weak D call: TRBD1 (5 bases). This CDR3 spans 16 amino acids. V was shortened by 2 bases and J by 4 bases, with 15 bases between the two germline ends. Germline values: CDR1 MNHEY, CDR2 SVGEGT.

The chain links TRBV7-2 to TRBJ2-3, with TRBD1 identical over 9 bases. The CDR3 has 15 amino acids. V trimming: 5 bases; J trimming: 5 bases; junction bases outside the gene matches: 8. Looked up from germline, CDR1 is SGHTA and CDR2 is FQGNSA. This CDR3 reads CASSHRGRRGDTQYF. Written as DNA, the CDR3 is TGTGCCAGCAGCCACAGGGGGCGTCGAGGAGATACGCAGTATTTT.

V is TRBV3-1 (or the pseudogene TRBV3-2) and J is TRBJ2-1, with D perhaps TRBD2 (6 bases). The germline V gene has CDR1 LGHDT and CDR2 YNNKEL (reference sequence). The CDR3 covers 16 residues. Between the trimmed V and J ends, which lost 1 base and 2 bases, there was a span of 12 bases. In DNA, the CDR3 is TGTGCCAGCAGCCAAGCCCTCGCGGGGCCCTACAATGAGCAGTTCTTC. This translates into CASSQALAGPYNEQFF.

J is TRBJ1-5 and V is TRBV3-1 (or the pseudogene TRBV3-2); 7 positions match TRBD1. The germline V gene encodes CDR1 LGHDT and CDR2 YNNKEL (reference sequence). V was clipped by 5 bases and J by 0 bases; unmatched bases: 1. The CDR3 totals 14 residues. The DNA for the CDR3 is TGTGCCAGCAGCAGACAGGGTAGCAATCAGCCCCAGCATTTT. This codes for CASSRQGSNQPQHF.

This sequence joins TRBV5-1 and TRBJ2-7; no definite D call. The germline gives CDR1 SGHRS, CDR2 YFSETQ. V was pared by 6 bases and J by 0 bases, with 16 bases between. This CDR3 is 15 amino acids long. The CDR3 nucleotides are TGCGCCAGCACCTTACAGCCGCTCAGCTCCTACGAGCAGTACTTC. Its translation is CASTLQPLSSYEQYF.

V gene TRBV7-9 combines with J gene TRBJ1-5; D may be TRBD1 (5 bases). Germline-derived CDR1 and CDR2 are SEHNR and FQNEAQ (reference sequence). This CDR3 has 15 residues. V lost 4 bases and J lost 2, with 12 bases in between. The CDR3 spells CASSSTRGGNQPQHF. The CDR3 bases are TGTGCCAGCAGCTCCACCCGGGGGGGCAATCAGCCCCAGCATTTT.

The J gene is TRBJ2-6, the V gene TRBV5-8; the D gene is possibly TRBD1 (6 bases). In germline, CDR1 is SGHTS, CDR2 YDEGEE. The germline V and J ends were trimmed by 2 bases and 0 bases, with 9 bases remaining between them. This CDR3 is built from 16 residues. This CDR3 reads CASSLNRDSGANVLTF. The CDR3 nucleotides are TGTGCCAGCAGCTTAAACAGGGACTCTGGGGCCAACGTCCTGACTTTC. Drawing the rest from reference TRBV5-8 and TRBJ2-6, the complete variable domain is EAGVTQSPTHLIKTRGQQATLRCSPISGHTSVYWYQQALGLGLQFLLWYDEGEERNRGNFPPRFSGRQFPNYSSELNVNALELEDSALYLCASSLNRDSGANVLTFGAGSRLTVL.